This T cell receptor beta chain was identified during a study of T cells and Merkel cell carcinoma outcomes. Measured with immunoSEQ multiplex PCR; TCRdb has only the in-frame clones, and not every one. Of roughly 6,500 clones listed, 90% are singletons. The study's findings and limits: In Merkel cell carcinoma, repertoire and T-cell density reportedly predicted outcomes.

The germline V gene has CDR1 SEHNR and CDR2 FQNEAQ (reference sequence). The CDR3 totals 12 residues. V dropped 5 bases and J dropped 10 bases, with 14 bases sitting between them. Worth noting for this clone: No antigen is known for it.

This clonotype was obtained from a human donor with Merkel cell carcinoma. Sequencing was done on a sample of tumor tissue from Merkel cell carcinoma. The genes are TRBV7-9 and TRBJ1-1, with D perhaps matching TRBD1 (6 bases). The CDR3 sequence: CASSAKGGGAFF. The CDR3 bases are TGTGCCAGCAGCGCCAAAGGGGGAGGAGCTTTCTTT. The full variable domain, in which reference TRBV7-9 and TRBJ1-1 provide the parts outside the CDR3, is DTGVSQNPRHKITKRGQNVTFRCDPISEHNRLYWYRQTLGQGPEFLTYFQNEAQLEKSRLLSDRFSAERPKGSFSTLEIQRTEQGDSAMYLCASSAKGGGAFFGQGTRLTVV.